A selection of T cell receptor beta chains follows, all from one sample in a study of regulatory T cells in long-lasting Graves disease. TCRdb reprocessed the multiplex PCR reads via MiXCR and lists one record per CDR3 protein. The data hold some 490,000 distinct CDR3 sequences, with around 11% observed a single time. These data also formed part of another study, on T cells in Graves' hyperthyroidism and ophthalmopathy.

Sequenced material: peripheral blood mononuclear cells (PBMCs), taken at new diagnosis, from a patient treated with antithyroid drugs. The receptors shown here come from a woman aged 25 to 39 with Graves disease. Both conserved end residues are part of each CDR3. D genes are given only for firm matches. Size is stated for part of the rows, as once, few or many counts, or as a class when the clone is expanded.

TRBJ2-5	TRBV29-1	13	many	-	CSVEGVYQETQYF	TGCAGCGTTGAGGGGGTGTACCAAGAGACCCAGTACTTC
TRBJ2-1	TRBV27	18	many	TRBD2	CASSGLAGGPSSYNEQFF	TGTGCCAGCAGCGGGCTAGCGGGAGGGCCGAGTTCCTACAATGAGCAGTTCTTC
TRBJ2-7	TRBV10-1	12	many	-	CASSVSSYEQYF	TGCGCCAGCAGTGTAAGCTCCTACGAGCAGTACTTC
TRBJ1-5	TRBV19	13	few	-	CASSDGYNQPQHF	TGTGCCAGTAGCGACGGGTATAATCAGCCCCAGCATTTT
TRBJ2-1	TRBV19	15	few	-	CASSIVLVNPNEQFF	TGTGCCAGTAGTATCGTCCTAGTAAACCCCAATGAGCAGTTCTTC
TRBJ1-1	TRBV12-3/TRBV12-4	13	many	-	CASSYGEDTEAFF	TGTGCCAGCAGTTACGGGGAAGACACTGAAGCTTTCTTT
TRBJ1-6	TRBV2	15	many	TRBD1	CASSPGGTGGLPLHF	TGTGCCAGCAGTCCGGGGGGGACAGGGGGACTACCCCTCCACTTT
TRBJ1-2	TRBV28	13	many	-	CASSLLDNYGYTF	TGTGCCAGCAGTTTATTAGACAACTATGGCTACACCTTC
TRBJ2-5	TRBV5-5	16	-	TRBD2	CASRGTSGTHQETQYF	TGTGCCAGCAGGGGGACTAGCGGGACTCATCAAGAGACCCAGTACTTC
TRBJ2-3	TRBV28	16	many	-	CARRANPPEYTDTQYF	TGTGCCCGCAGAGCCAACCCCCCCGAATACACAGATACGCAGTATTTT
TRBJ1-3	TRBV12-3/TRBV12-4	15	many	TRBD1	CASSLRDRAGNTIYF	TGTGCCAGCAGTTTAAGGGACAGGGCTGGAAACACCATATATTTT
TRBJ2-2	TRBV20-1	14	-	-	CSARVPGNTGELFF	TGCAGTGCTAGAGTTCCCGGTAACACCGGGGAGCTGTTTTTT
TRBJ2-4	TRBV2	13	many	-	CASSGTGRNIQYF	TGTGCCAGCAGTGGAACAGGGCGGAACATTCAGTACTTC
TRBJ1-2	TRBV20-1	14	many	-	CSARGTVNFYGYTF	TGCAGTGCTAGAGGGACAGTTAATTTCTATGGCTACACCTTC
TRBJ1-5	TRBV10-3	14	many	-	CAISVDGSNQPQHF	TGTGCCATCAGCGTTGACGGGAGCAATCAGCCCCAGCATTTT
TRBJ2-4	TRBV18	12	many	-	CASSLRRDIQYF	TGTGCCAGCTCGCTGAGGCGGGACATTCAGTACTTC
TRBJ2-3	TRBV19	14	-	TRBD1	CASSGTGSPDTQYF	TGTGCCAGTAGTGGGACAGGGTCTCCAGATACGCAGTATTTT
TRBJ1-6	TRBV19	14	-	-	CASSGEGWNSPLHF	TGTGCCAGTAGTGGAGAGGGGTGGAATTCACCCCTCCACTTT
TRBJ2-5	TRBV28	16	many	TRBD1	CASRPSGTGGEETQYF	TGTGCCAGCAGGCCCTCCGGGACAGGGGGCGAAGAGACCCAGTACTTC
TRBJ1-3	TRBV15	15	many	-	CATSRGGADRNTIYF	TGTGCCACCAGCAGAGGAGGGGCCGACCGAAACACCATATATTTT
TRBJ2-3	TRBV6-5	16	-	-	CASSYRVILGTDTQYF	TGTGCCAGCAGTTACCGTGTCATTTTGGGCACAGATACGCAGTATTTT
TRBJ2-2	TRBV20-1	19	-	TRBD2	CSARAGLAGGPGPTGELFF	TGCAGTGCTAGAGCGGGACTAGCGGGAGGGCCCGGGCCGACCGGGGAGCTGTTTTTT
TRBJ2-7	TRBV4-3	17	many	TRBD2	CASSQRTSWNRLNEQYF	TGCGCCAGCAGCCAACGGACTAGCTGGAACAGACTGAACGAGCAGTACTTC
TRBJ1-6	TRBV6-1	12	-	-	CASSNAGLTLHF	TGTGCCAGCAGTAACGCCGGTTTGACCCTCCACTTT
TRBJ1-2	TRBV20-1	12	-	-	CSASQTAYGYTF	TGCAGTGCTAGCCAGACGGCATATGGCTACACCTTC
TRBJ2-1	TRBV18	14	few	-	CASSPDRTYNEQFF	TGTGCCAGCTCACCAGACAGGACCTACAATGAGCAGTTCTTC
TRBJ2-2	TRBV13	17	-	TRBD2	CASSERGLAGLTGELFF	TGTGCCAGCAGCGAGCGGGGACTAGCGGGGCTCACCGGGGAGCTGTTTTTT
TRBJ1-6	TRBV6-2/TRBV6-3	15	many	TRBD1	CASSSRQGAYSPLHF	TGTGCCAGCAGTTCGAGACAGGGGGCTTATTCACCCCTCCACTTT
TRBJ1-1	TRBV6-5	13	many	-	CASSWRHNTEAFF	TGTGCCAGCAGTTGGCGACACAACACTGAAGCTTTCTTT
TRBJ1-4	TRBV6-1	15	-	TRBD1	CASSRWTGPGGELFF	TGTGCCAGCAGTAGGTGGACAGGGCCAGGTGGGGAACTGTTTTTT
TRBJ2-5	TRBV29-1	14	many	-	CSVDLQSLQETQYF	TGCAGCGTTGATTTACAGAGCCTCCAAGAGACCCAGTACTTC
TRBJ2-3	TRBV19	13	-	-	CASGGSPTDTQYF	TGTGCCAGTGGGGGATCACCGACAGATACGCAGTATTTT
TRBJ2-1	TRBV20-1	19	few	-	CSAPGPISGSNPVFDEQFF	TGCAGTGCCCCCGGCCCAATAAGCGGCTCAAACCCGGTTTTCGATGAGCAGTTCTTC
TRBJ2-7	TRBV5-1	14	many	TRBD2	CASSLKAGPYEQYF	TGCGCCAGCAGCCTAAAAGCGGGGCCCTACGAGCAGTACTTC
TRBJ1-5	TRBV10-3	12	many	TRBD1	CAISEPDRTQHF	TGTGCCATCAGTGAGCCGGACAGGACCCAGCATTTT
TRBJ2-5	TRBV28	11	many	-	CASSLGLTQYF	TGTGCCAGCAGCCTGGGGTTGACCCAGTACTTC
TRBJ2-7	TRBV28	15	many	-	CASSTLLGGTYEQYF	TGTGCCAGCAGTACCTTATTAGGGGGAACCTACGAGCAGTACTTC